Below are 4 T cell receptor beta chains sequenced from a single sample in a study of read filtering for tumor transcriptome and immune sequencing. Molecular barcoded adaptors covering alpha/delta and beta/gamma chains were used on around 400 ng RNA. TCRdb passed the reads through MiXCR, listing each CDR3 protein once. The sample yields 75,000 to 95,000 distinct CDR3 sequences, around a fifth seen once. Sequenced material: a population of CD138-negative cells sorted from bone marrow. The source of these receptors is a donor at least 40 years old with multiple myeloma.

This clonotype was counted at least ten times. This chain uses TRBV20-1 with TRBJ2-6, with D uncertain. CDR1 is DFQATT, CDR2 SNEGSKA, per germline (reference sequence). This CDR3 is built from 14 residues. With 1 base removed from V and 2 bases from J, the gap between germline ends came to 6 bases. CDR3 coding DNA: TGCAGTGCTAGAGTGGTACCTGGGGCCAACGTCCTGACTTTC. Its translation is CSARVVPGANVLTF.

This clonotype was found many times. The gene calls are TRBV28 and TRBJ2-6; perhaps D is TRBD1 or TRBD2 (6 bases each). Germline V gene sequence: CDR1 MDHEN, CDR2 SYDVKM. The CDR3 is made up of 15 amino acids. Trimming took 6 bases from V and 2 from J, leaving 11 bases between them. CDR3 sequence (DNA): TGTGCCAGCAGGGTAGGGGGGACTGGGGCCAACGTCCTGACTTTC. This encodes CASRVGGTGANVLTF.

About this clonotype itself: Since a much larger clone is just one base distant, this may be a read error. V usage is TRBV10-3 and J usage is TRBJ2-3; 7 nucleotides match TRBD2. In germline, CDR1 is ENHRY, CDR2 SYGVKD. CDR3 length: 13 amino acids. J lost 14 bases, V lost 3 bases, and 11 bases had no gene match. DNA for the CDR3: TGTGCCATCAGTGATCCGGGGGGTCTCTCTCCGTATTTT. Protein sequence: CAISDPGGLSPYF.

The V and J genes are TRBV28 and TRBJ2-5; perhaps D is TRBD1 or TRBD2 (6 bases each). The CDR3 runs to 13 residues. Germline lookup yields CDR1 MDHEN and CDR2 SYDVKM. The V gene lost 8 bases and the J gene lost 3 bases, with 13 bases spanning the gap. In DNA, the CDR3 is TGTGCCAGCGAACAGAGGGGGGAAGAGACCCAGTACTTC. Amino acids: CASEQRGEETQYF.